This T cell receptor beta chain appears in the sequencing data of a study of identical twins. On this clonotype: What it binds is not known.

The germline V gene has CDR1 KGHSH and CDR2 LQKENI. The CDR3 runs 14 residues. Deletions cut 5 bases from V and 3 bases from J, with 11 bases between. The study, taken as a whole, reports: Without tracking the same donors, conclusions rested on cross-sectional statistical analysis. Out-of-frame TCR alpha sharing in monozygotic twins exceeded recombination model predictions. Insertion counts were lower in abundant cord blood beta clonotypes, a trend that memory repertoires did not show.

MiXCR, applied by TCRdb to the 5' RACE reads, yields one record per CDR3 protein. The data show hundreds of thousands of distinct CDR3 sequences, 20% to 25% seen once. These same data were also listed under a study on yellow fever vaccine responses in identical twins.

The sample comprised CD4+ T cells sorted from blood. The V call is TRBV18, the J call TRBJ1-5; no clear D gene. This TCR was sampled from a woman between 18 and 30 years old in good health. The CDR3, as DNA: TGTGCCAGCTCAGCGGACGGTACCAATCAGCCCCAGCATTTT. Translation: CASSADGTNQPQHF.